One and the same sample provided the 15 T cell receptor beta chains below, sequenced in a study of regulatory T cells in long-lasting Graves disease. As to time point: newly diagnosed GD, antithyroid drugs for less than 3 months. RNA extracted from PBMCs served as the sequencing template. Assembly of TCR beta libraries relied on iRepertoire HTBI primers together with Arm-PCR of CDR3 regions. Using its own MiXCR run on the multiplex PCR reads, TCRdb lists one record per CDR3 protein. The repertoire holds about 240,000 distinct CDR3 sequences, roughly 21% seen once, with approximately 14% in the top ten. The specimen was peripheral blood mononuclear cells (PBMCs), collected at new diagnosis, from a patient treated with antithyroid drugs. These receptors were taken from a female donor with Graves disease.

This clonotype was seen ten or more times. The CDR3 sequence: CASRLGRPNTEAFF. CDR3 DNA sequence: TGTGCCAGCAGACTAGGACGGCCGAACACTGAAGCTTTCTTT. V usage is TRBV13 and J usage is TRBJ1-1; D gene uncertain. The V end lost 6 bases, the J end lost 1 base, and 12 bases lay between the germline ends. Germline CDR1 reads PRHDT; CDR2 reads FYEKMQ (reference sequence). The CDR3 is made up of 14 amino acids.

The J gene is TRBJ2-3, the V gene TRBV13; D is possibly TRBD2 (7 bases). Trimming took off 10 bases at V and 4 bases at J, with 24 bases between the two ends. The CDR3 spans 16 residues. Looked up from germline, CDR1 is PRHDT and CDR2 is FYEKMQ (reference sequence). The DNA of the CDR3 is TGTGCCAACCCCGGGGGGCCAGGGTATCATCCAGATACGCAGTATTTT. Its translation is CANPGGPGYHPDTQYF.

This clonotype was detected ten times or more. The rearrangement links TRBV5-6 to TRBJ1-1; 7 bases are shared with TRBD1. Germline V gene data show CDR1 as SGHDT and CDR2 as YYEEEE. V shed 4 bases and J 10 bases; nucleotides not matched to a gene: 10. This CDR3 contains 13 residues. The CDR3 DNA reads as TGTGCCAGCAGCCGAGGCCAGACAGGGTCAGCTTTCTTT. Encoded protein: CASSRGQTGSAFF.

This clonotype was observed many times. The junction and the germline gene differ at one end; a read error may be behind it. The chain's CDR3 is CASSGGTGSNQPQHF. CDR3 coding DNA: TGTGCCAGCAGCGGCGGGACGGGAAGCAATCAGCCCCAGCATTTT. The chain is built from TRBV5-1 and TRBJ1-5; D possibly corresponds to TRBD1 (5 bases). The CDR3 is made up of 15 amino acids. Germline-derived CDR1 and CDR2 are SGHRS and YFSETQ.

In this sample, this clonotype turned up many times. The CDR3 region is CASSQRTDTQYF. Written as DNA, the CDR3 is TGTGCCAGCAGCCAAAGGACAGATACGCAGTATTTT. This sequence joins TRBV3-1 and TRBJ2-3; no definite D call. The CDR3 is 12 residues long. The V gene lost 2 bases and the J gene lost 3 bases, with 3 bases spanning the gap. In germline, CDR1 is LGHDT, CDR2 YNNKEL (reference sequence).

This clonotype was seen at least ten times. The V and J genes are TRBV14 and TRBJ1-1, with D possibly being TRBD1 (5 bases). V lost 3 bases and J 5 bases, leaving 13 bases between the germline ends. Germline V gives CDR1 SGHDN, CDR2 FVKESK. The CDR3 length is 14 residues. CDR3 sequence reads: CASSHQGRGTEAFF. Here the CDR3 DNA reads TGTGCCAGCAGCCACCAGGGCCGGGGAACTGAAGCTTTCTTT.

The count of this clonotype is one. The chain is built from TRBV7-2 and TRBJ2-1; 9 bases align to TRBD1. Per germline, CDR1 SGHTA and CDR2 FQGNSA. V trimming: 4 bases; J trimming: 4 bases; junction bases outside the gene matches: 11. The CDR3 length is 17 residues. The CDR3 loop reads CASSSITTGGSYNEQFF. The CDR3 DNA reads as TGTGCCAGCAGCTCGATTACCACAGGGGGCTCGTACAATGAGCAGTTCTTC. Supplemented by reference TRBV7-2 and TRBJ2-1, the full variable domain reads GAGVSQSPSNKVTEKGKDVELRCDPISGHTALYWYRQSLGQGLEFLIYFQGNSAPDKSGLPSDRFSAERTGGSVSTLTIQRTQQEDSAVYLCASSSITTGGSYNEQFFGPGTRLTVL.

This clonotype was seen ten or more times. With a much larger clone just one base away, this may be a read error. This chain uses TRBV7-7 with TRBJ2-5; D remains unclear. Per germline, CDR1 SSHAT and CDR2 FNYEAQ (reference sequence). This CDR3 spans 13 amino acids. Trimming removed 2 bases at V and 3 bases at J, with 7 bases between. The CDR3 here is CASSLSGKETQYF. In nucleotides, the CDR3 is TGTGCCAGCAGCTTATCCGGCAAAGAGACCCAGTACTTC.

Ten or more counts support this clonotype. This chain connects TRBV7-2 to TRBJ2-7; the D gene is possibly TRBD2 (6 bases). Germline lookup yields CDR1 SGHTA and CDR2 FQGNSA. The CDR3 is 14 residues long. With 3 bases removed from V and 9 bases from J, the gap between germline ends came to 18 bases. CDR3 DNA sequence: TGTGCCAGCAGCTTTCGGAGAGGGGAGGTCGGGCAGTACTTC. Its translation is CASSFRRGEVGQYF.

This clonotype was observed a few times. The J gene is TRBJ2-5, the V gene TRBV2; 8 nucleotides agree with TRBD1. After removal of 3 bases from V and 5 bases from J, the junction contained 5 bases not matched to a gene. The CDR3 sequence is 14 residues long. Germline assignment: CDR1 SNHLY and CDR2 FYNNEI. CDR3 coding DNA: TGTGCCAGCAGTGACACAGGGGGGTATGAGACCCAGTACTTC. Protein: CASSDTGGYETQYF.

This clonotype appeared many times. The V and J genes are TRBV19 and TRBJ2-5; D is ambiguous. This CDR3 contains 14 residues. CDR1 and CDR2 (germline): LNHDA, SQIVND (reference sequence). Trimming removed 6 bases from V and 2 bases from J, with 13 bases in between. CDR3 in DNA: TGTGCCAGTAGGGCCGACATACTTCAAGAGACCCAGTACTTC. Translating it yields CASRADILQETQYF.

This clonotype was seen repeatedly, ten times or more. The chain joins TRBV10-3 to TRBJ1-1; tentatively, D is TRBD1 (5 bases). V lost 4 bases and J lost 1, with 7 bases in between. This CDR3 spans 13 amino acids. In germline, CDR1 is ENHRY, CDR2 SYGVKD. CDR3 DNA: TGTGCCATCAGTGTAGGGGCGAACACTGAAGCTTTCTTT. The encoded protein is CAISVGANTEAFF.

The gene calls are TRBV20-1 and TRBJ2-3; D is possibly TRBD1 (6 bases). Germline CDR1 DFQATT, CDR2 SNEGSKA (reference sequence). The length of the CDR3 is 14 residues. The germline V and J ends were trimmed by 5 bases and 4 bases, with 16 bases remaining between them. The CDR3 loop is CSAGKGVSPDTQYF. Here the CDR3 DNA reads TGCAGTGCTGGAAAGGGGGTCTCCCCAGATACGCAGTATTTT.

This clonotype was seen only a few times. This sequence may be a read error, since a much larger clone differs from it by one base. For the CDR3, the DNA is TGTGCCAGCAGTTACGGAGGGGGAGGGCCCCAGCCCCAGCATTTT. Its protein is CASSYGGGGPQPQHF. The chain is built from TRBV6-2 or TRBV6-3 and TRBJ1-5; perhaps TRBD1 as D (6 bases). Germline V gene data show CDR1 as MNHEY and CDR2 as SVGEGT. The germline V and J ends were trimmed by 2 bases and 7 bases, with 15 bases remaining between them. The CDR3 has 15 amino acids.

This clonotype was counted many times. CDR3 sequence: CASSRLGYEQYF. CDR3 nucleotides: TGTGCCAGCAGTAGGTTGGGCTACGAGCAGTACTTC. V and J are TRBV12-3 or TRBV12-4 and TRBJ2-7, with no clear D. V was clipped by 5 bases and J by 3 bases, with 8 bases between them. The CDR3 length is 12 residues.